A single sample is the source of the 30 T cell receptor beta chains below, sequenced in a study of a mutant IDH1 vaccine in newly diagnosed glioma. As to time point: baseline, week 1 (first vaccination visit). Treatment denoted: pre-vaccination baseline after standard-of-care therapy. Produced via immunoSEQ multiplex PCR; TCRdb's table is partial and in-frame only. The sample records approximately 67,000 clones, around 80% being singletons. The sequences come from peripheral blood mononuclear cells (PBMCs), collected from a glioma patient treated with radiotherapy, temozolomide or both. The receptors were sampled from a woman between 18 and 29 years old with glioma. Some clones in this sample may be carry-over from other donors' samples.

The rearrangement uses TRBV19 and TRBJ2-2; TRBD1 matches 7 bases. Germline V gene sequence: CDR1 LNHDA, CDR2 SQIVND (reference sequence). CDR3 size: 17 residues. J gave up 5 bases and V 5 bases, and 14 bases lay outside the gene matches. CDR3: CASSWNRGGAGTGELFF. CDR3 DNA sequence: TGTGCCAGTAGTTGGAATCGAGGGGGCGCTGGGACCGGGGAGCTGTTTTTT.

The rearrangement joins TRBV2 to TRBJ2-1, with unresolved D. This CDR3 contains 12 residues. V was shortened by 6 bases and J by 2 bases, with 5 bases between the two germline ends. Germline-derived CDR1 and CDR2 are SNHLY and FYNNEI. The CDR3, as DNA: TGTGCCAGCAGCTCCCCCTACAATGAGCAGTTCTTC. Its protein is CASSSPYNEQFF. Based on the CDR3 plus reference TRBV2 and TRBJ2-1, the full variable domain is EPEVTQTPSHQVTQMGQEVILRCVPISNHLYFYWYRQILGQKVEFLVSFYNNEISEKSEIFDDQFSVERPDGSNFTLKIRSTKLEDSAMYFCASSSPYNEQFFGPGTRLTVL.

This sequence joins TRBV10-3 and TRBJ2-3, with 10 bases fitting TRBD2. CDR3 size: 15 residues. Germline CDR1 ENHRY, CDR2 SYGVKD. Unmatched junction bases numbered 4, after V lost 5 bases and J lost 2 bases. CDR3 sequence reads: CAISTSGTVTDTQYF. In DNA form, the CDR3 reads TGTGCCATCAGTACTAGCGGGACCGTCACAGATACGCAGTATTTT.

This rearrangement joins TRBV4-2 to TRBJ2-7; TRBD2 matches at 10 bases. The CDR3 is 13 amino acids. CDR1 and CDR2 from the germline V gene are LGHNA and YNFKEQ. The V segment lost 3 bases and the J segment 6 bases; nucleotides outside the gene matches: 2. The CDR3 protein is CASSHRLAGEQYF. CDR3 DNA: TGTGCCAGCAGCCACCGACTAGCGGGCGAGCAGTACTTC.

The chain is built from TRBV7-9 and TRBJ1-5, with D unresolved. This CDR3 spans 15 amino acids. Between the trimmed V and J ends, which lost 5 bases and 2 bases, there was a span of 13 bases. The V gene's germline CDR1 is SEHNR and CDR2 FQNEAQ (reference sequence). CDR3 sequence (DNA): TGTGCCAGCAGCCTAAATTCGGGAGGCAATCAGCCCCAGCATTTT. Its protein is CASSLNSGGNQPQHF. Based on the CDR3 plus reference TRBV7-9 and TRBJ1-5, the full variable domain is DTGVSQNPRHKITKRGQNVTFRCDPISEHNRLYWYRQTLGQGPEFLTYFQNEAQLEKSRLLSDRFSAERPKGSFSTLEIQRTEQGDSAMYLCASSLNSGGNQPQHFGDGTRLSIL.

The chain recombines TRBV7-6 with TRBJ1-1, with a tentative D call TRBD1 (5 bases). The CDR3 is made up of 16 amino acids. The ends were cut back, 2 bases at V and 5 bases at J, with 18 bases in the middle. Per the germline V gene, CDR1 is SGHVS and CDR2 is FNYEAQ. The CDR3 loop reads CASSLSAHTGTTEAFF. CDR3 nucleotides: TGTGCCAGCAGCTTATCGGCACATACAGGAACAACTGAAGCTTTCTTT.

In nucleotides, the CDR3 is TGTGCCAGTGACGGGACAGCAAGAGGAGAGGGTGGCTACACCTTC. Amino acids: CASDGTARGEGGYTF. The chain links TRBV19 to TRBJ1-2; the match to TRBD1 covers 7 bases. Germline loops: CDR1 LNHDA, CDR2 SQIVND (reference sequence). The CDR3 contains 15 residues. V dropped 8 bases and J dropped 7; count of bases not matched to a gene: 16.

The rearrangement links TRBV19 to TRBJ1-5; D perhaps matches TRBD1 (6 bases). Germline CDR1 reads LNHDA; CDR2 reads SQIVND (reference sequence). The CDR3 extends over 16 amino acids. V shed 5 bases and J shed 2 bases, with 16 bases lying between them. The CDR3 DNA reads as TGTGCCAGTAGTCGGGCAGGGGATCTGGGCAATCAGCCCCAGCATTTT. This translates into CASSRAGDLGNQPQHF.

The chain has TRBV9 and TRBJ2-7, with 7 positions matching TRBD2. V lost 2 bases to trimming and J lost 5 bases; unmatched junction nucleotides: 4. Germline V gene sequence: CDR1 SGDLS, CDR2 YYNGEE. The CDR3 has 13 amino acids. The CDR3 spells CASSVGGADEQYF. DNA of the CDR3: TGTGCCAGCAGCGTGGGAGGGGCGGACGAGCAGTACTTC.

V is TRBV4-3 and J is TRBJ1-3, with D possibly matching TRBD1 (5 bases). CDR3 length equals 14 residues. V dropped 4 bases and J dropped 2 bases, with 9 bases sitting between them. Germline V gene data show CDR1 as LGHNA and CDR2 as YSLEER. For the CDR3, the DNA is TGCGCCAGCAGCCTCGGGGGAACTGGAAACACCATATATTTT. Amino acids: CASSLGGTGNTIYF.

CDR3 in amino acids: CASSLTGGGASEQYF. The CDR3 DNA follows: TGCGCCAGCAGCTTGACGGGCGGGGGGGCGAGTGAGCAGTACTTC. The genes are TRBV4-3 and TRBJ2-7; 9 bases fit TRBD2. Germline V gene data show CDR1 as LGHNA and CDR2 as YSLEER. The J segment lost 7 bases and the V segment lost 5 bases, leaving 12 bases of the junction unmatched. This CDR3 has 15 amino acids.

The rearrangement joins TRBV5-4 to TRBJ1-3, with D perhaps TRBD1 (6 bases). The germline CDR1 and CDR2 sequences are SGHNT and YYREEE (reference sequence). This CDR3 region has 13 residues. V was shortened by 3 bases and J by 5 bases, with 9 bases between the two germline ends. The CDR3 region has the DNA TGTGCCAGCAGCTCGGGACACCGAAACACCATATATTTT. Its translation: CASSSGHRNTIYF.

This chain joins TRBV5-6 and TRBJ1-1, with 7 bases fitting TRBD1. V trimming: 2 bases; J trimming: 7 bases; junction bases outside the gene matches: 8. The CDR3 extends over 14 amino acids. Germline V gene data show CDR1 as SGHDT and CDR2 as YYEEEE. The CDR3 loop is CASSLPGTDLEAFF. The CDR3 DNA reads as TGTGCCAGCAGCTTACCCGGGACAGACCTTGAAGCTTTCTTT.

V usage is TRBV2 and J usage is TRBJ2-5; TRBD1 matches at 7 bases. CDR1 and CDR2 from the germline V gene are SNHLY and FYNNEI. J gave up 5 bases and V 7 bases, and 7 bases lay outside the gene matches. The CDR3 is 13 amino acids. The CDR3 loop reads CASITGVVETQYF. Here the CDR3 DNA reads TGTGCCAGCATTACAGGGGTAGTTGAGACCCAGTACTTC.

This clone was observed a single time. The V call is TRBV18, the J call TRBJ1-1; D is possibly TRBD1 (5 bases). The V end lost 4 bases, the J end lost 1 base, and 10 bases lay between the germline ends. The CDR3 length is 14 residues. Germline-derived CDR1 and CDR2 are KGHSH and LQKENI. CDR3 sequence: CASSRNGGNTEAFF. The CDR3 DNA follows: TGTGCCAGCTCACGGAACGGGGGGAACACTGAAGCTTTCTTT.

The chain couples TRBV4-3 to TRBJ2-5, with D possibly TRBD1 on 5 matching bases. Germline V CDR1 and CDR2: LGHNA, YSLEER. The CDR3 sequence is 13 residues long. V was clipped by 4 bases and J by 5 bases, with 11 bases between them. CDR3 residues: CASSPDMGETQYF. The CDR3 nucleotides are TGCGCCAGCAGCCCGGACATGGGGGAGACCCAGTACTTC.

The gene calls are TRBV5-6 and TRBJ2-7; 7 bases match TRBD1. V was clipped by 4 bases and J by 4 bases; unmatched bases: 8. The CDR3 is 14 residues long. Per germline, CDR1 SGHDT and CDR2 YYEEEE. In nucleotides, the CDR3 is TGTGCCAGCAGCATGGACAGGAGAATATACGAGCAGTACTTC. Translated: CASSMDRRIYEQYF.

The rearrangement joins TRBV6-5 to TRBJ2-2, with TRBD1 identical over 10 bases. The CDR3 totals 14 residues. The germline V gene encodes CDR1 MNHEY and CDR2 SVGAGI. The trim removed 7 bases at V and 7 bases at J, leaving 6 bases unmatched. The CDR3 loop is CASTRQGAFGELFF. The CDR3 region has the DNA TGTGCCAGCACGCGACAGGGGGCCTTCGGGGAGCTGTTTTTT.

V usage is TRBV5-5 and J usage is TRBJ1-1; a possible D gene is TRBD1 (5 bases). The CDR3 extends over 13 amino acids. Trimming shortened V by 2 bases and J by 5 bases, and 10 bases separated the two germline ends. The V gene's germline CDR1 is SGHKS and CDR2 YYEKEE (reference sequence). The CDR3 spells CASSLSGRTEAFF. The CDR3 bases are TGTGCCAGCAGCTTATCAGGGAGGACTGAAGCTTTCTTT. The variable domain in full, completed from reference TRBV5-5 and TRBJ1-1, reads DAGVTQSPTHLIKTRGQQVTLRCSPISGHKSVSWYQQVLGQGPQFIFQYYEKEERGRGNFPDRFSARQFPNYSSELNVNALLLGDSALYLCASSLSGRTEAFFGQGTRLTVV.

The rearrangement links TRBV9 to TRBJ2-7; D is unclear. Germline CDR1 SGDLS, CDR2 YYNGEE. This CDR3 region has 15 residues. Trimming took off 0 bases at V and 5 bases at J, with 15 bases between the two ends. The CDR3 reads CASSVEGLGSHEQYF. The DNA of the CDR3 is TGTGCCAGCAGCGTAGAAGGCCTAGGATCCCACGAGCAGTACTTC.

This chain joins TRBV5-1 and TRBJ2-1; D perhaps matches TRBD1 (6 bases). The germline V gene has CDR1 SGHRS and CDR2 YFSETQ. The V and J ends lost 3 bases and 5 bases respectively, with 18 bases between them. The CDR3 covers 16 residues. CDR3 sequence reads: CASSYAGTRGDNEQFF. The CDR3 DNA reads as TGCGCCAGCAGCTACGCCGGGACAAGAGGGGACAATGAGCAGTTCTTC.

V gene TRBV6-6 combines with J gene TRBJ2-2; 7 bases are a match to TRBD2. This CDR3 is built from 15 residues. The V gene end was trimmed by 2 bases and the J gene end by 3 bases; junction bases not matched to a gene: 3. Germline V CDR1 and CDR2: MNHNY, SVGAGI (reference sequence). The CDR3 bases are TGTGCCAGCAGTTACGGGGGGGGTGACACCGGGGAGCTGTTTTTT. Amino acid sequence: CASSYGGGDTGELFF.

CDR3 loop: CASSAPGHFNYGYTF. The CDR3 coding sequence is TGTGCCAGCAGTGCGCCGGGACACTTTAACTATGGCTACACCTTC. This chain uses TRBV25-1 with TRBJ1-2; a possible D gene is TRBD1 (6 bases). V was trimmed by 4 bases and J by 1 base, leaving 13 bases between them. CDR3 length equals 15 residues. CDR1 and CDR2 from the germline V gene are MGHDK and SYGVNS.

The CDR3 spells CASLRSNTEAFF. In DNA, the CDR3 is TGTGCCAGCCTGAGGAGTAACACTGAAGCTTTCTTT. The chain links TRBV2 to TRBJ1-1; D uncertain. Trimming took off 8 bases at V and 2 bases at J, with 9 bases between the two ends. Germline values: CDR1 SNHLY, CDR2 FYNNEI. CDR3 size: 12 residues.

The V and J genes are TRBV11-1 and TRBJ1-2, with D unresolved. Germline CDR1 SGHAT, CDR2 FQDESV (reference sequence). The CDR3 has 14 amino acids. V lost 4 bases and J lost 8, with 17 bases in between. CDR3 sequence (DNA): TGTGCCAGCAGCTCGCGAGGGCCCCGGGGAGGCTACACCTTC. Protein product: CASSSRGPRGGYTF.

V usage is TRBV7-8 and J usage is TRBJ2-1; D may match TRBD1 or TRBD2 (6 bases each). Trimming took 4 bases from V and 4 from J, leaving 17 bases between them. Looked up from germline, CDR1 is SGHVS and CDR2 is FQNEAQ. The CDR3 sequence is 16 residues long. The CDR3 is CASSSRPRGPYNEQFF. CDR3 coding DNA: TGTGCCAGCAGCTCCCGACCTCGGGGGCCGTACAATGAGCAGTTCTTC.

This chain uses TRBV5-4 with TRBJ2-7; TRBD2 is a possible D gene (6 bases). CDR1 and CDR2 (germline): SGHNT, YYREEE (reference sequence). The CDR3 runs to 14 residues. V dropped 4 bases and J dropped 0 bases, with 11 bases sitting between them. CDR3 amino acids: CASSAGGVSYEQYF. DNA of the CDR3: TGTGCCAGCAGCGCGGGCGGGGTCTCCTACGAGCAGTACTTC.

This chain uses TRBV10-3 with TRBJ1-1; 9 bases are shared with TRBD1. Germline-derived CDR1 and CDR2 are ENHRY and SYGVKD. Trimming removed 2 bases from V and 1 base from J; junction bases left unmatched: 8. The CDR3 covers 17 residues. The DNA of the CDR3 is TGTGCCATCAGTGAGGCTTTCGGACAGGGGAAGAACACTGAAGCTTTCTTT. Its translation is CAISEAFGQGKNTEAFF.

Regarding this clone: The same CDR3 can be traced to other DNA sequences in this sample. The chain recombines TRBV7-8 with TRBJ2-7; TRBD1 is a possible D gene (5 bases). Germline V lookup: CDR1 SGHVS, CDR2 FQNEAQ. The CDR3 has 15 amino acids. Deletions cut 1 base from V and 0 bases from J, with 10 bases between. Here the CDR3 DNA reads TGTGCCAGCAGCTTAGAGGGGTTAAGCTCCTACGAGCAGTACTTC. Translated, it gives CASSLEGLSSYEQYF. Full variable domain (missing parts from reference TRBV7-8 and TRBJ2-7): GAGVSQSPRYKVAKRGQDVALRCDPISGHVSLFWYQQALGQGPEFLTYFQNEAQLDKSGLPSDRFFAERPEGSVSTLKIQRTQQEDSAVYLCASSLEGLSSYEQYFGPGTRLTVT.

In DNA, the CDR3 is TGTGCCAGCAGTCCCCTCCACTCGGGTCGTGCCGGGGAGCTGTTTTTT. Translation: CASSPLHSGRAGELFF. V and J are TRBV27 and TRBJ2-2, with no clear D. Germline CDR1 is MNHEY and CDR2 is SMNVEV (reference sequence). This CDR3 has 16 residues. With 5 bases removed from V and 6 bases from J, the gap between germline ends came to 19 bases.